This T cell receptor beta chain stems from a study of blood T cell repertoires in COVID-19. The CDR3 totals 15 residues. The germline V gene has CDR1 SEHNR and CDR2 FQNEAQ (reference sequence). Trimming at V came to 3 bases and at J to 3 bases, leaving 4 bases not matched to a gene. Method: immunoSEQ multiplex PCR; TCRdb's copy keeps in-frame clones and lacks some. The table shows roughly 93,000 clones, with over 70% occurring only once. The chain joins TRBV7-9 to TRBJ2-7; 11 nucleotides align to TRBD2. The TCR originated in a human donor in a cohort sampled during active COVID-19. Sequenced material: peripheral blood. CDR3 nucleotides: TGTGCCAGCAGCTTCCCCCTAGCGGGAGGCTACGAGCAGTACTTC. This encodes CASSFPLAGGYEQYF.